This entry lists 23 T cell receptor beta chains sequenced from one sample in a study of T cell responses to AZD1222 COVID-19 vaccine. TCRdb's table, derived via immunoSEQ multiplex PCR, lists solely in-frame clones and lacks some. The table records under 150,000 clones, roughly 89% of them present only once. Here the sequenced sample was peripheral blood, taken on day 0 of AZD1222 vaccination. The receptors derive from an adult in good health.

The gene calls are TRBV5-1 and TRBJ1-6; perhaps TRBD1 as D (6 bases). The germline V and J ends were trimmed by 3 bases and 2 bases, with 12 bases remaining between them. The CDR3 totals 16 residues. In germline, CDR1 is SGHRS, CDR2 YFSETQ. The CDR3 here is CASSSNGGPYNSPLHF. As DNA, the CDR3 is TGCGCCAGCAGCTCGAATGGGGGGCCCTATAATTCACCCCTCCACTTT.

The rearrangement uses TRBV19 and TRBJ2-3, with D unclear. V was clipped by 4 bases and J by 6 bases, with 11 bases between them. The CDR3 has 13 residues. Germline assignment: CDR1 LNHDA and CDR2 SQIVND (reference sequence). CDR3 loop: CASSTDRWDTQYF. CDR3 sequence (DNA): TGTGCCAGTAGTACGGACCGCTGGGATACGCAGTATTTT. Supplemented by reference TRBV19 and TRBJ2-3, the full variable domain reads DGGITQSPKYLFRKEGQNVTLSCEQNLNHDAMYWYRQDPGQGLRLIYYSQIVNDFQKGDIAEGYSVSREKKESFPLTVTSAQKNPTAFYLCASSTDRWDTQYFGPGTRLTVL.

V usage is TRBV5-1 and J usage is TRBJ1-6; D might be TRBD1 (6 bases). V was cut by 0 bases and J by 8 bases, with 12 bases left in between. Germline lookup yields CDR1 SGHRS and CDR2 YFSETQ. The CDR3 is made up of 15 amino acids. CDR3 nucleotide sequence: TGCGCCAGCAGCTTGGACCAGGGGAGTGATTCACCCCTCCACTTT. It encodes CASSLDQGSDSPLHF.

The V and J genes are TRBV12-2 and TRBJ2-1; the DNA was not compared with TRBD2, the D call given in the table. TRBV12-2 counts as a pseudogene. The CDR3 has 14 amino acids. The CDR3 bases are TGTGCAAGTCGCTTAGATAGCGGGAAGGATGAGCAGTTCTTC. Translated, it gives CASRLDSGKDEQFF.

This clone was recorded a few times. The chain employs TRBV6-5 and TRBJ1-2, with D tentatively TRBD1 (6 bases). The V and J ends lost 2 bases and 4 bases respectively, with 11 bases between them. CDR3 size: 14 residues. Germline V gene sequence: CDR1 MNHEY, CDR2 SVGAGI. In DNA, the CDR3 is TGTGCCAGCAGTTACAGGGGGGCTGGCTATGGCTACACCTTC. Translation gives CASSYRGAGYGYTF.

This clone was found once. The chain recombines TRBV7-3 with TRBJ2-7; 8 bases fit TRBD1. Germline loops: CDR1 SGHTA, CDR2 FQGTGA. V shed 2 bases and J 0 bases; nucleotides not matched to a gene: 3. The CDR3 runs to 15 residues. The CDR3 nucleotides read TGTGCCAGCAGCTTATCAGGACAGGGCTCCTACGAGCAGTACTTC. Its translation is CASSLSGQGSYEQYF.

This chain uses TRBV24-1 with TRBJ2-1, with 10 bases identical to TRBD1. Germline V gives CDR1 KGHDR, CDR2 SFDVKD. With V trimmed by 7 bases and J by 3 bases, 2 bases remained unmatched. The CDR3 sequence is 14 residues long. The CDR3 is CATRGQGGYNEQFF. The CDR3 DNA is TGTGCCACCAGAGGACAGGGGGGCTACAATGAGCAGTTCTTC.

The chain recombines TRBV6-6 with TRBJ1-3, with TRBD1 matching over 8 bases. The trim removed 7 bases at V and 0 bases at J, leaving 8 bases unmatched. The CDR3 length is 16 residues. Germline CDR1 is MNHNY and CDR2 is SVGAGI (reference sequence). The CDR3 DNA follows: TGTGCCAGCATAACACACACAGGGGGCTCTGGAAACACCATATATTTT. Amino acids: CASITHTGGSGNTIYF.

The J gene is TRBJ2-7, the V gene TRBV3-1 (or the pseudogene TRBV3-2); 13 bases match TRBD2. V shed 2 bases, J shed 2 bases, and the junction held 3 bases outside the gene matches. There are 16 residues in the CDR3. The germline V gene encodes CDR1 LGHDT and CDR2 YNNKEL (reference sequence). The DNA for the CDR3 is TGTGCCAGCAGCCAAATACTAGCGGGGGGGCCCTACGAGCAGTACTTC. This sequence encodes CASSQILAGGPYEQYF.

The sample holds one count of this clone. The rearrangement uses TRBV10-3 and TRBJ2-7, with D maybe TRBD1 (6 bases). The germline V and J ends were trimmed by 2 bases and 2 bases, with 10 bases remaining between them. This CDR3 comprises 14 residues. Germline V gene data show CDR1 as ENHRY and CDR2 as SYGVKD. CDR3 region: CAISEGPGAYEQYF. As DNA, the CDR3 is TGTGCCATCAGTGAGGGTCCAGGGGCCTACGAGCAGTACTTC.

The chain is built from TRBV28 and TRBJ2-7; 8 bases align to TRBD2. V was clipped by 3 bases and J by 0 bases; unmatched bases: 1. The CDR3 has 14 residues. Germline CDR1 reads MDHEN; CDR2 reads SYDVKM. The CDR3 is CASSLSGSSYEQYF. The CDR3 nucleotides are TGTGCCAGCAGTTTGAGCGGGAGCTCCTACGAGCAGTACTTC.

The chain recombines TRBV4-2 with TRBJ2-3; TRBD2 aligns across 11 bases. Germline CDR1 reads LGHNA; CDR2 reads YNFKEQ. Trimming took 6 bases from V and 4 from J; bases not matched to a gene: 9. The CDR3 has 16 residues. CDR3 in amino acids: CASSQSGTSGADTQYF. DNA for the CDR3: TGTGCCAGCAGTCAGTCCGGGACTAGCGGCGCAGATACGCAGTATTTT.

This clone appeared a single time. The CDR3 reads CATSREGAAVTNEKLFF. The CDR3 DNA is TGTGCCACCAGCAGAGAAGGGGCTGCAGTGACTAATGAAAAACTGTTTTTT. The chain couples TRBV15 to TRBJ1-4; possible D gene TRBD1, 5 bases. The V gene's germline CDR1 is LNHNV and CDR2 YYDKDF (reference sequence). The CDR3 is made up of 17 amino acids. Trimming took 0 bases from V and 2 from J, leaving 13 bases between them. The entire variable domain, with the rest obtained from reference TRBV15 and TRBJ1-4, is as follows: DAMVIQNPRYQVTQFGKPVTLSCSQTLNHNVMYWYQQKSSQAPKLLFHYYDKDFNNEADTPDNFQSRRPNTSFCFLDIRSPGLGDTAMYLCATSREGAAVTNEKLFFGSGTQLSVL.

The rearrangement uses TRBV6-5 and TRBJ2-7; D tentatively fits TRBD1 or TRBD2 (5 bases each). This CDR3 spans 12 amino acids. CDR1 is MNHEY and CDR2 is SVGAGI in the germline V gene. CDR3 DNA sequence: TGTTACCCGGGACCCCGCCTCAACGAGCAGTACTTC. Its translation: CYPGPRLNEQYF.

The V and J genes are TRBV7-9 and TRBJ1-1; the match to TRBD1 covers 7 bases. Trimming removed 1 base from V and 3 bases from J; junction bases left unmatched: 2. Germline lookup yields CDR1 SEHNR and CDR2 FQNEAQ (reference sequence). The CDR3 is 14 residues long. CDR3 bases: TGTGCCAGCAGCTTAGGCACAGGGGACACTGAAGCTTTCTTT. Translating it yields CASSLGTGDTEAFF.

The chain recombines TRBV3-1 (or the pseudogene TRBV3-2) with TRBJ2-1, with TRBD2 identical over 14 bases. Germline lookup yields CDR1 LGHDT and CDR2 YNNKEL (reference sequence). V trimming: 6 bases; J trimming: 6 bases; junction bases outside the gene matches: 1. The CDR3 is 14 residues long. The CDR3 spells CASRGTSGSNEQFF. The CDR3 bases are TGTGCCAGCAGGGGGACTAGCGGGAGCAATGAGCAGTTCTTC.

This clone was seen only once. The rearrangement joins TRBV19 to TRBJ2-7; TRBD2 agrees at 15 bases. The CDR3 contains 17 residues. The germline V gene encodes CDR1 LNHDA and CDR2 SQIVND (reference sequence). The junction had 8 bases not matched to a gene; V was cut back by 4 bases and J by 4 bases. This CDR3 reads CASSSSGLAGGQYEQYF. CDR3 DNA sequence: TGTGCCAGTAGTAGCTCGGGACTAGCGGGGGGCCAATACGAGCAGTACTTC.

The V call is TRBV6-5, the J call TRBJ2-7; D not certain. The CDR3 extends over 14 amino acids. The germline V gene has CDR1 MNHEY and CDR2 SVGAGI. V lost 2 bases to trimming and J lost 2 bases, with 10 bases between them. The CDR3 reads CASSYEQRTYEQYF. The CDR3 region has the DNA TGTGCCAGCAGTTACGAGCAGAGGACCTACGAGCAGTACTTC.

The J gene is TRBJ2-7, the V gene TRBV6-5; a possible D gene is TRBD2 (5 bases). Between the trimmed V and J ends, which lost 6 bases and 5 bases, there was a span of 8 bases. There are 11 residues in the CDR3. Germline V CDR1 and CDR2: MNHEY, SVGAGI. The CDR3 sequence is CASRADHEQYF. In DNA form, the CDR3 reads TGTGCCAGCAGAGCGGACCACGAGCAGTACTTC.

This chain links TRBV2 with TRBJ1-2; TRBD1 matches 7 bases. The CDR3 has 16 amino acids. The germline CDR1 and CDR2 sequences are SNHLY and FYNNEI. The junction had 11 bases not matched to a gene; V was cut back by 7 bases and J by 0 bases. CDR3 nucleotides: TGTGCCAGCATGAACGGAATGGGACAGACTAACTATGGCTACACCTTC. Protein product: CASMNGMGQTNYGYTF.

V gene TRBV6-6 combines with J gene TRBJ2-7; TRBD2 matches at 8 bases. V gave up 2 bases and J gave up 0 bases; unmatched junction bases: 3. This CDR3 region has 15 residues. The germline CDR1 and CDR2 sequences are MNHNY and SVGAGI (reference sequence). This CDR3 is CASSYSGGLSYEQYF. In nucleotides, the CDR3 is TGTGCCAGCAGTTACAGCGGGGGCCTCTCCTACGAGCAGTACTTC.

The chain employs TRBV9 and TRBJ1-1, with TRBD1 matching over 7 bases. The CDR3 runs 18 residues. V shed 7 bases, J shed 1 base, and the junction held 19 bases outside the gene matches. The V gene's germline CDR1 is SGDLS and CDR2 YYNGEE. Here the CDR3 DNA reads TGTGCCAGCCCTACTAACCAGGCACAGGGGAATAAGAACACTGAAGCTTTCTTT. Translating gives CASPTNQAQGNKNTEAFF.

The rearrangement uses TRBV5-4 and TRBJ2-7; D is perhaps TRBD2 (6 bases). This CDR3 contains 15 residues. V was cut by 3 bases and J by 0 bases, with 13 bases left in between. From germline, CDR1 is SGHNT and CDR2 YYREEE (reference sequence). The CDR3 region is CASSSAGTTSYEQYF. The CDR3 DNA is TGTGCCAGCAGCTCCGCGGGGACCACCTCCTACGAGCAGTACTTC.